The source of this TCR beta chain is a study of blood T cell repertoires in COVID-19. The overall study: COVID-19 samples, acute and convalescent, were from the United States, Italy and Spain. T cells, B-cell-depleted T cells, or PBMCs provided the cDNA or gDNA that served as material.

Concerning this clone itself: The junction differs from germline at one of its ends, possibly a read error.

Authors' analysis steps: Reference gene primer amplification in the assay estimated nucleated cell counts. Assay used: immunoSEQ multiplex PCR; TCRdb lists only in-frame clones, some missing. V and J calls and clone size follow that table, whereas D and trimming were derived from the DNA. The sample holds about 140,000 clones, about 86% seen once. The receptor comes from a woman aged 55-69 years with acute or convalescent COVID-19. The sample taken for sequencing was peripheral blood.

The CDR3 sequence: CASSLDREETQYF. CDR3 sequence (DNA): TGTGCTAGCAGCTTAGACAGGGAAGAGACCCAGTACTTC. V and J are TRBV7-7 and TRBJ2-5; 7 bases line up with TRBD1. The CDR3 is 13 residues long. The germline CDR1 and CDR2 sequences are SSHAT and FNYEAQ (reference sequence).